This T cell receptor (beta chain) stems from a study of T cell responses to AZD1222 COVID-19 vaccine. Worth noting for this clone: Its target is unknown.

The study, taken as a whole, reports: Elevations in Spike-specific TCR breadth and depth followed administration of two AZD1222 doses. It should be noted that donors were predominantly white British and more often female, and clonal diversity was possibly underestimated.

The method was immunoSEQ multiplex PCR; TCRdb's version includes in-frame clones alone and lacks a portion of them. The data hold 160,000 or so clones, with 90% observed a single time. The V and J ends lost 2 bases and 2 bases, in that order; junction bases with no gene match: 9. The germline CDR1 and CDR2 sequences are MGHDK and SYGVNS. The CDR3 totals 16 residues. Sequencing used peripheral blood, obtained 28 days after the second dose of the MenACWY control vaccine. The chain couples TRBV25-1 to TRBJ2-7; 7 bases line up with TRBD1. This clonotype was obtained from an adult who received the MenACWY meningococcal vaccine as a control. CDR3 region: CASSERSGTDTYEQYF. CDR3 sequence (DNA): TGTGCCAGCAGTGAACGCTCCGGGACAGACACCTACGAGCAGTACTTC.